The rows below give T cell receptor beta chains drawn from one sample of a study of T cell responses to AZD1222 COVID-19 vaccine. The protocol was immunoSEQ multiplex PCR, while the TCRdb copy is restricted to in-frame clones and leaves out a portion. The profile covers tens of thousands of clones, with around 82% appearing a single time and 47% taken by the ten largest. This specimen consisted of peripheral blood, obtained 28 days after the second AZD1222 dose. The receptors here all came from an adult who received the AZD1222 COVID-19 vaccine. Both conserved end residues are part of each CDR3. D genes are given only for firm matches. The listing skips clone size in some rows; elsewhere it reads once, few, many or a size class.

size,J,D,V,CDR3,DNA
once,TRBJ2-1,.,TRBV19,CASGPNLLWQFF,TGTGCCAGTGGGCCAAACCTGTTATGGCAGTTCTTC
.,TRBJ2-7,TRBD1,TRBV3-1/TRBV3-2,CASSRTGGAGYEQYF,TGTGCCAGCAGCCGGACAGGGGGCGCAGGCTACGAGCAGTACTTC
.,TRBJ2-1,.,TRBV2,CASSEVGAAYNEQFF,TGTGCCAGCAGTGAAGTGGGGGCTGCCTACAATGAGCAGTTCTTC
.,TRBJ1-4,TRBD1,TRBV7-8,CASSLGTGNEKLFF,TGTGCCAGCAGCTTAGGGACAGGGAATGAAAAACTGTTTTTT
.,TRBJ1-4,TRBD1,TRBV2,CASSVSGGDEKLFF,TGTGCCAGCAGTGTATCAGGGGGTGATGAAAAACTGTTTTTT
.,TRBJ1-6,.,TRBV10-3,CAISDSERNNSPLHF,TGTGCCATCAGTGATTCAGAGAGGAATAATTCACCCCTCCACTTT
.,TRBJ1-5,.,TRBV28,CASSEGQQPQHF,TGTGCCAGCAGTGAGGGACAACAGCCCCAGCATTTT
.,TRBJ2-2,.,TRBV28,CASSESGELFF,TGTGCCAGCAGCGAATCCGGGGAGCTGTTTTTT
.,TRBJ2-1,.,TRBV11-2,CASRGMGSGESYNEQFF,TGTGCCAGCAGGGGCATGGGCTCGGGAGAATCCTACAATGAGCAGTTCTTC
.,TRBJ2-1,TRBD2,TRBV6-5,CASSSRGGIDEQFF,TGTGCCAGCTCCTCGCGGGGGGGCATCGATGAGCAGTTCTTC
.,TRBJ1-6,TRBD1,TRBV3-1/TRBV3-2,CASSHWDRAYSPLHF,TGTGCCAGCAGCCACTGGGACAGAGCCTATTCACCCCTCCACTTT